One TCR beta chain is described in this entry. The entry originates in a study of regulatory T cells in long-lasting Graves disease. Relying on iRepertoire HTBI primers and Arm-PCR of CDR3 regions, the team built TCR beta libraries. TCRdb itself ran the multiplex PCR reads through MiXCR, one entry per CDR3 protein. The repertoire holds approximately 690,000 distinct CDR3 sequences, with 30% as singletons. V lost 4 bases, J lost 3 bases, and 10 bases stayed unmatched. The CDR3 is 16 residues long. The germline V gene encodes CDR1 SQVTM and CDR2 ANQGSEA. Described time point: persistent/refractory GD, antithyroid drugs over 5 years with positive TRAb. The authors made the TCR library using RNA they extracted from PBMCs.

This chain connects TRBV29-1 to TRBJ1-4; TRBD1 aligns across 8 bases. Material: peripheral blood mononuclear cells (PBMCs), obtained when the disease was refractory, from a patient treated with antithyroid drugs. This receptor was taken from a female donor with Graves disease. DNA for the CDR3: TGCAGCGTTGGCGGAGGACAGGGCCTGCCTAATGAAAAACTGTTTTTT. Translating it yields CSVGGGQGLPNEKLFF.